The clone carrying this T cell receptor beta chain was seen a few times. No antigen is known for it. Sequencing used immunoSEQ multiplex PCR; TCRdb keeps in-frame clones, though not all of them. The sample lists approximately 78,000 clones, roughly four fifths occurring once. The sample belongs to a study of vaccination effects on CD4 cells after COVID-19. The germline CDR1 and CDR2 sequences are LGHNT and FRNRAP. The CDR3 has 15 residues. Trimming removed 2 bases at V and 1 base at J, with 6 bases between. Peptide-pool stimulation followed by sequencing identified expanded antigen-specific CD4+ clonotypes in the ViraFEST assay. Culture lasted approximately 10 days before CD4+ T cell isolation. BNT162b2 vaccine or mRNA-1273 vaccine was given to participants in two doses.

The material sequenced was CD4+ T cells from PBMCs cultured with HCoV-229E spike peptides, taken after COVID-19 vaccination. This clonotype was sampled from a human donor who received a COVID-19 vaccine. V gene TRBV12-5 combines with J gene TRBJ1-6; unclear D gene. CDR3: CASGLYESYNSPLHF. The DNA of the CDR3 is TGTGCTAGTGGTTTGTACGAATCCTATAATTCACCCCTCCACTTT.